The 25 T cell receptor beta chains below come from one sample, sequenced in a study of graft-versus-host responses after intestinal transplantation. Libraries were prepared by immunoSEQ multiplex PCR; TCRdb keeps only in-frame clonotypes and omits some of them. Of 35,000 to 40,000 clones in the sample, about 94% were seen once. Sequencing was performed on PBMCs, taken 16 days after intestinal transplant. The receptor set was obtained from a human patient who received an intestinal transplant, so some T cells may come from the graft donor.

CDR3 bases: TGTGCCAGCAGCGTAGAAGGCCACGCGGACACTGAAGCTTTCTTT. Its protein product is CASSVEGHADTEAFF. The V call is TRBV9, the J call TRBJ1-1; no reliable D call. The CDR3 has 15 amino acids. Germline loops: CDR1 SGDLS, CDR2 YYNGEE. V lost 0 bases and J 3 bases, leaving 12 bases between the germline ends.

The V and J genes are TRBV6-5 and TRBJ1-5, with D maybe TRBD1 (5 bases). Trimming shortened V by 5 bases and J by 6 bases, and 14 bases separated the two germline ends. CDR1 is MNHEY and CDR2 is SVGAGI in the germline V gene. The CDR3 sequence is 14 residues long. The CDR3 loop reads CASSASTGLQPQHF. CDR3 nucleotide sequence: TGTGCCAGCAGTGCCTCAACAGGCCTTCAGCCCCAGCATTTT.

The rearrangement links TRBV7-2 to TRBJ2-2; tentative D call: TRBD1 (6 bases). The V gene's germline CDR1 is SGHTA and CDR2 FQGNSA. Trimming stripped 4 bases from V and 1 base from J, with 10 bases between. The CDR3 sequence is 15 residues long. The CDR3 reads CASSSGHWNTGELFF. The CDR3 region has the DNA TGTGCCAGCAGCTCGGGACACTGGAACACCGGGGAGCTGTTTTTT. The entire variable domain, with the rest obtained from reference TRBV7-2 and TRBJ2-2, is as follows: GAGVSQSPSNKVTEKGKDVELRCDPISGHTALYWYRQSLGQGLEFLIYFQGNSAPDKSGLPSDRFSAERTGGSVSTLTIQRTQQEDSAVYLCASSSGHWNTGELFFGEGSRLTVL.

This rearrangement joins TRBV10-3 to TRBJ2-2; 13 nucleotides line up with TRBD2. The germline gives CDR1 ENHRY, CDR2 SYGVKD. The trim removed 4 bases at V and 1 base at J, leaving 0 bases unmatched. This CDR3 has 16 amino acids. Here the CDR3 reads CAISGTSGRNTGELFF. In DNA, the CDR3 is TGTGCCATCAGTGGGACTAGCGGGAGGAACACCGGGGAGCTGTTTTTT.

This clone was detected only once. The chain couples TRBV28 to TRBJ1-4; D is unresolved. This CDR3 contains 15 residues. In germline, CDR1 is MDHEN, CDR2 SYDVKM. Trimming left V 1 base short and J 3 bases short, with 9 bases between. The CDR3 region has the DNA TGTGCCAGCAGTTTATCGTTTTCGGCTAATGAAAAACTGTTTTTT. Its translation: CASSLSFSANEKLFF.

The V gene is TRBV28, the J gene TRBJ2-1; D perhaps matches TRBD2 (5 bases). Germline CDR1 is MDHEN and CDR2 is SYDVKM. This CDR3 comprises 13 residues. Between the trimmed V and J ends, which lost 5 bases and 12 bases, there was a span of 17 bases. The CDR3 DNA reads TGTGCCAGCAGTATGAGTACTAGATCGGCGCAGTTCTTC. This sequence encodes CASSMSTRSAQFF.

The chain links TRBV6-1 to TRBJ2-7; D is unclear. The V end was cut by 5 bases, the J end by 0 bases, with 5 bases between. The germline V gene has CDR1 MNHNS and CDR2 SASEGT. This CDR3 contains 12 residues. CDR3 amino acids: CASSTPSYEQYF. DNA for the CDR3: TGTGCCAGCAGTACACCCTCCTACGAGCAGTACTTC.

The V call is TRBV19, the J call TRBJ2-5, with D perhaps matching TRBD2 (5 bases). The J call is in doubt because the DNA end fits TRBJ2-7 better. This CDR3 has 15 residues. Germline values: CDR1 LNHDA, CDR2 SQIVND (reference sequence). In nucleotides, the CDR3 is TGTGCCAGTAGTATAGCCAGCGGAACAGTCTACGAGCAGTACTTC. Protein: CASSIASGTVYEQYF.

This chain links TRBV11-2 with TRBJ2-7; 8 nucleotides align to TRBD1. This CDR3 is 16 amino acids long. Germline V CDR1 and CDR2: SGHAT, FQNNGV. V lost 1 base and J lost 1; bases outside the gene matches: 6. The CDR3 spells CASSLAWRQGSYEQYF. In DNA, the CDR3 is TGTGCCAGCAGCTTAGCGTGGCGACAGGGGTCCTACGAGCAGTACTTC. The full variable domain, rest sourced from reference TRBV11-2 and TRBJ2-7, is EAGVAQSPRYKIIEKRQSVAFWCNPISGHATLYWYQQILGQGPKLLIQFQNNGVVDDSQLPKDRFSAERLKGVDSTLKIQPAKLEDSAVYLCASSLAWRQGSYEQYFGPGTRLTVT.

This chain links TRBV5-1 with TRBJ2-7; 14 positions agree with TRBD2. The CDR3 runs 16 residues. The ends lost 0 bases at V and 4 bases at J; junction bases unmatched: 3. CDR1 is SGHRS, CDR2 YFSETQ, per germline. CDR3 amino acids: CASSLAGTSGRYEQYF. For the CDR3, the DNA is TGCGCCAGCAGCTTGGCGGGGACTAGCGGGAGATACGAGCAGTACTTC.

V usage is TRBV27 and J usage is TRBJ2-5; 12 bases are shared with TRBD2. The CDR3 totals 14 residues. Trimming cost V 6 bases and J 10 bases; bases outside gene matches: 9. CDR1 MNHEY and CDR2 SMNVEV come from the germline V gene (reference sequence). The CDR3 DNA is TGTGCCAGCAGCCCCAGACTAGCGGGAGCTGGCCAGTACTTC. Its translation: CASSPRLAGAGQYF.

This chain links TRBV7-6 with TRBJ2-1; D remains unclear. Per germline, CDR1 SGHVS and CDR2 FNYEAQ. With 4 bases removed from V and 6 bases from J, the gap between germline ends came to 13 bases. CDR3 length equals 14 residues. The CDR3 DNA reads TGTGCCAGCAGCTCGCCCTTTCACAGCAATGAGCAGTTCTTC. It specifies CASSSPFHSNEQFF.

The genes are TRBV7-3 and TRBJ1-1, with D possibly TRBD1 on 5 matching bases. The CDR3 is 14 residues long. With 0 bases removed from V and 1 base from J, the gap between germline ends came to 6 bases. The germline V gene has CDR1 SGHTA and CDR2 FQGTGA. CDR3 DNA: TGTGCCAGCAGCTTAACCGGGGGGAACACTGAAGCTTTCTTT. As protein: CASSLTGGNTEAFF.

The chain links TRBV5-6 to TRBJ2-1; 9 bases line up with TRBD1. The germline CDR1 and CDR2 sequences are SGHDT and YYEEEE. This CDR3 is 12 amino acids long. V lost 4 bases to trimming and J lost 7 bases; unmatched junction nucleotides: 0. This CDR3 is CASSGTGNEQFF. CDR3 DNA sequence: TGTGCCAGCAGCGGGACAGGGAATGAGCAGTTCTTC.

The chain is built from TRBV27 and TRBJ2-7; 9 nucleotides agree with TRBD1. V lost 5 bases to trimming and J lost 3 bases; unmatched junction nucleotides: 2. The germline CDR1 and CDR2 sequences are MNHEY and SMNVEV (reference sequence). CDR3 size: 13 residues. The CDR3 region has the DNA TGTGCCAGCAGTGACAGGGGGTTCTACGAGCAGTACTTC. Residues: CASSDRGFYEQYF.

The gene calls are TRBV19 and TRBJ2-7, with D possibly being TRBD1 (5 bases). Germline V lookup: CDR1 LNHDA, CDR2 SQIVND (reference sequence). Trimming stripped 7 bases from V and 2 bases from J, with 18 bases between. This CDR3 comprises 15 residues. This CDR3 is CASTTPLGQPYEQYF. Written as DNA, the CDR3 is TGTGCCAGTACCACACCCCTGGGGCAGCCCTACGAGCAGTACTTC.

The rearrangement joins TRBV28 to TRBJ2-1; tentatively, D is TRBD1 (5 bases). The germline V and J ends were trimmed by 9 bases and 3 bases, with 15 bases remaining between them. Germline V gene sequence: CDR1 MDHEN, CDR2 SYDVKM. The CDR3 length is 14 residues. The CDR3 DNA reads TGTGCCAGTCAAGGGGCGGCCGACTACAATGAGCAGTTCTTC. Translation: CASQGAADYNEQFF.

This chain uses TRBV14 with TRBJ2-5; D unresolved. The germline V gene encodes CDR1 SGHDN and CDR2 FVKESK. The ends were cut back, 4 bases at V and 3 bases at J, with 9 bases in the middle. CDR3 length: 13 amino acids. In nucleotides, the CDR3 is TGTGCCAGCAGCCCCCTGCAGAAAGAGACCCAGTACTTC. This gives the protein CASSPLQKETQYF.

The genes are TRBV6-5 and TRBJ2-7, with 7 bases aligning to TRBD2. The CDR3 sequence is 14 residues long. In germline, CDR1 is MNHEY, CDR2 SVGAGI. The J segment lost 2 bases and the V segment lost 7 bases, leaving 8 bases of the junction unmatched. CDR3 amino acids: CASTNGGKAYEQYF. The CDR3 DNA sequence: TGTGCCAGCACTAACGGGGGGAAGGCCTACGAGCAGTACTTC.

The rearrangement uses TRBV25-1 and TRBJ2-7; possibly TRBD2 for D (6 bases). V lost 10 bases and J lost 4, with 20 bases in between. The length of the CDR3 is 14 residues. Germline CDR1 and CDR2: MGHDK and SYGVNS. The CDR3 is CATSGLLSGYEQYF. The CDR3 DNA is TGTGCCACCTCGGGACTCCTTAGTGGATACGAGCAGTACTTC.

This clone was observed once. The chain uses TRBV18 and TRBJ2-6, with D possibly matching TRBD1 (6 bases). V shed 2 bases and J shed 1 base, with 15 bases lying between them. Germline V CDR1 and CDR2: KGHSH, LQKENI. The CDR3 sequence is 18 residues long. The CDR3 DNA is TGTGCCAGCTCACCAAATTCCACAGGGTTTTCTGGGGCCAACGTCCTGACTTTC. Translating it yields CASSPNSTGFSGANVLTF.

The chain joins TRBV12-5 to TRBJ1-1; 7 bases map to TRBD1. Germline loops: CDR1 LGHNT, CDR2 FRNRAP. The CDR3 runs to 16 residues. The V segment lost 1 base and the J segment 6 bases; nucleotides outside the gene matches: 11. The CDR3 DNA reads as TGTGCTAGTGGTTTGGACAGGACAGGTCGTATCCCTGAAGCTTTCTTT. This translates into CASGLDRTGRIPEAFF.

The rearrangement links TRBV28 to TRBJ2-1; 10 nucleotides match TRBD1. This CDR3 comprises 13 residues. Per the germline V gene, CDR1 is MDHEN and CDR2 is SYDVKM. Trimming removed 5 bases from V and 8 bases from J; junction bases left unmatched: 3. As DNA, the CDR3 is TGTGCCAGCAGTCGACAGGGGGCCCATGAGCAGTTCTTC. This codes for CASSRQGAHEQFF.

This chain connects TRBV9 to TRBJ2-1; D is perhaps TRBD2 (6 bases). The CDR3 loop spans 16 amino acids. The germline V and J ends were trimmed by 0 bases and 5 bases, with 15 bases remaining between them. Germline V gene lookup returns CDR1 SGDLS and CDR2 YYNGEE. CDR3 loop: CASSVGQGLGDNEQFF. In nucleotides, the CDR3 is TGTGCCAGCAGCGTAGGTCAGGGACTCGGGGACAATGAGCAGTTCTTC.

The chain has TRBV4-3 and TRBJ2-3; 7 bases are a match to TRBD2. The CDR3 consists of 18 residues. The germline gives CDR1 LGHNA, CDR2 YSLEER. After removal of 1 base from V and 3 bases from J, the junction contained 13 bases not matched to a gene. CDR3 amino acids: CASSQVGPGGSYTDTQYF. The CDR3 bases are TGCGCCAGCAGCCAAGTGGGGCCAGGCGGGAGTTATACAGATACGCAGTATTTT.